This TCR beta chain emerged from a study of blood T cell repertoires in COVID-19. Study-wide context: Whether acute or convalescent, the COVID-19 samples came from the United States, Italy and Spain. PBMCs, B-cell-depleted T cells, or T cells were the source of the cDNA or gDNA that made up the material.

In the original analysis: By means of reference gene primer amplification, nucleated cell counts were estimated. Assay used: immunoSEQ multiplex PCR; TCRdb lists only in-frame clones, some missing. That table is the source of V, J and clone size, and D and trimming were worked out from the DNA. The sample lists approximately 230,000 clones; just over 85% were seen once. Trimming at V came to 0 bases and at J to 4 bases, leaving 4 bases not matched to a gene. Germline assignment: CDR1 KGHSH and CDR2 LQKENI. The CDR3 sequence is 15 residues long. The chain combines TRBV18 with TRBJ1-1; 8 nucleotides align to TRBD1. The TCR comes from a young man who had recovered from COVID-19. Specimen: peripheral blood. The DNA of the CDR3 is TGTGCCAGCTCACCACCGGACAGGGTGGGCACTGAAGCTTTCTTT. Encoded protein: CASSPPDRVGTEAFF.